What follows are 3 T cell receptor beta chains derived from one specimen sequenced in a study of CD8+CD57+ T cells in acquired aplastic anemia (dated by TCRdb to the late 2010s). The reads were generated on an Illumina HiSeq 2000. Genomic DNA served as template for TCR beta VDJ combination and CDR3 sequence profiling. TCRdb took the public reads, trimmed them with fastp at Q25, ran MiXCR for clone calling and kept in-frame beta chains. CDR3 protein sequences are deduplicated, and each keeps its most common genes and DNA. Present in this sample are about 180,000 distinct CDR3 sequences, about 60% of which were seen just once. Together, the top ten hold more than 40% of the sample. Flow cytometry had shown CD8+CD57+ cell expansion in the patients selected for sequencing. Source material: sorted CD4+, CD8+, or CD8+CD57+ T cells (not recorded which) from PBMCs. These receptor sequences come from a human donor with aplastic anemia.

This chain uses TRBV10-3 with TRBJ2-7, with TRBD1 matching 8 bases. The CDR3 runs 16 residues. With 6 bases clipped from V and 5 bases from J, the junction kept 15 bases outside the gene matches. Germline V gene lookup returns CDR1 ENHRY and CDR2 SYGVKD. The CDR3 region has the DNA TGTGCCATCAGGGACCCGGGCAGGACAGGGAAAGACGAGCAGTACTTC. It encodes CAIRDPGRTGKDEQYF.

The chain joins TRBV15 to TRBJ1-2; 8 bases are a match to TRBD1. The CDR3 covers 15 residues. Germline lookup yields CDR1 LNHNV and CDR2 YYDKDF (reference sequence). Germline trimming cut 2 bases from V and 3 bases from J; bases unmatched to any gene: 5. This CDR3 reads CATSRRQGTHYGYTF. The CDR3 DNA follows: TGTGCCACCAGCAGACGACAGGGGACACACTATGGCTACACCTTC. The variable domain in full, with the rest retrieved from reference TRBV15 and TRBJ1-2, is DAMVIQNPRYQVTQFGKPVTLSCSQTLNHNVMYWYQQKSSQAPKLLFHYYDKDFNNEADTPDNFQSRRPNTSFCFLDIRSPGLGDTAMYLCATSRRQGTHYGYTFGSGTRLTVV.

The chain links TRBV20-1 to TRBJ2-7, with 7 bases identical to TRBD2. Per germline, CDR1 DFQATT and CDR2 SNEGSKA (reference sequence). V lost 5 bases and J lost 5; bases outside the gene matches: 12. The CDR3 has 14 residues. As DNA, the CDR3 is TGCAGTGCTGGCAGCGGGAAAGGGTACGACGAGCAGTACTTC. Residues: CSAGSGKGYDEQYF.